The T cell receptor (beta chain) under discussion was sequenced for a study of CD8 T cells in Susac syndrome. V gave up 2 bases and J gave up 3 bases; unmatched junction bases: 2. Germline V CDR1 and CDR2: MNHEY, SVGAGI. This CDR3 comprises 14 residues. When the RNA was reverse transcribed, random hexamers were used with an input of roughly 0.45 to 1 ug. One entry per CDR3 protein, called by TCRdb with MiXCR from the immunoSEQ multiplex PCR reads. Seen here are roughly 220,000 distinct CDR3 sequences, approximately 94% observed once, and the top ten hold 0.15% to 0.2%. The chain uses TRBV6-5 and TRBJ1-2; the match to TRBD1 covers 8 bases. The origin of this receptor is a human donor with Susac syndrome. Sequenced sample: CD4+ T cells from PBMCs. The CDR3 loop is CASSYRTGHYGYTF. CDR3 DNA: TGTGCCAGCAGTTACCGGACAGGGCACTATGGCTACACCTTC.